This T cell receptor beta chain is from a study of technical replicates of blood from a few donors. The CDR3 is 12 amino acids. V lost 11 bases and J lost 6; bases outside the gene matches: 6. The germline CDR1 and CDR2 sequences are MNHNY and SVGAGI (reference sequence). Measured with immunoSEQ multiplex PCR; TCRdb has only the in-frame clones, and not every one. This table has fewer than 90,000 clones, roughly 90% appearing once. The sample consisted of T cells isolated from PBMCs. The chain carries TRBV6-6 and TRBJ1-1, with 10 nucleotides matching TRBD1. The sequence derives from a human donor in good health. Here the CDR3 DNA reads TGTGCCGGAGGGACAGGGGTACCTGAAGCTTTCTTT. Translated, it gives CAGGTGVPEAFF.